The subject of this entry is one T cell receptor beta chain. Its antigen is not yet known. Base qualities are not provided; no much larger clone lies one nucleotide away. Between the V and J ends, shortened by 2 bases and 13 bases respectively, the junction contains 13 bases. CDR3 length: 12 amino acids, cysteine to phenylalanine. Just the 36-base CDR3 DNA is kept, in frame starting at base 1. Per the germline V gene, SGHDT is the CDR1 and YYEEEE is the CDR2. This record belongs to a study of human T cells and chemical hapten exposure (dated by TCRdb to the early 2020s). In terms of the full investigation: For sensitization, 2% DPC in acetone was applied to a 2 cm by 2 cm area of upper inner arm skin. Patients additionally received weekly therapeutic DPC doses to the scalp throughout the roughly 25-week study period. Libraries were pooled for sequencing, and per-sample TCR yields varied mainly because of small differences in library volumes within the pool. In alopecia patients, the study followed how the peripheral blood TCR repertoire changed in vivo over primary and secondary sensitization to diphenylcyclopropenone (DPC), a hapten. Approximately 30 alopecia patients provided blood for TCR sequencing at one to four time points (pre-sensitization, 2, 6 and 24 weeks). Blood samples were taken from patients before sensitization (week 0) and then at 2, 6 and about 24 weeks after DPC sensitization. The patient cohort, mostly female, included alopecia areata with under or over 50% scalp involvement, alopecia totalis and alopecia universalis. Patch testing was done on the upper back using Finn chambers containing 0.01% DPC, and results were scored after 6 days according to International Contact Dermatitis Research Group standards. What the research found in general, with its limitations: Significantly more large CDR3 similarity clusters were formed by expanded TCRs than by pre-sensitization or healthy control sets, consistent with antigen-driven responses. Patch test score was positively correlated with the number of PT1 expanded TCRs, with significance at thresholds 8, 16 and 32 but not at 4. Because all patients had alopecia, a presumed autoimmune disease, the immune response of the patients might differ from that of healthy individuals. The number of TCRs above 1 in 1000 frequency did not change with DPC sensitization; there was no evidence of global repertoire structure alterations. Repeated subsampling changed both the strength of the expansion versus patch-test correlation and the threshold at which that correlation became significant.

The sample's time point label, in plain terms: patch test 2, 6 weeks after DPC sensitization. The intended sense of this specimen's treatment or condition label: therapeutic diphenylcyclopropenone sensitization with weekly scalp DPC. At every patch-test visit, the blood draw took place before the patch test was put on. Patients were eligible if aged 18 to 70, diagnosed with alopecia and judged suitable for DPC therapy, and pregnant patients were excluded. Unfractionated whole blood was collected in Tempus Blood RNA tubes, and total RNA was extracted from that blood. The protocol used for the library was RACE. Sequenced on a NextSeq 500. Library preparation attached unique molecular identifiers to individual cDNA molecules for quantitative, reproducible TCR counting. From each blood RNA sample, both TCR alpha and TCR beta chains were sequenced. Per the original workflow: The median number of TCRs per sample was roughly 98,000, ranging from roughly 23,224 to 690,600. V, J and CDR3 annotation of the TCR reads was performed with the Decombinator software suite. For the PS versus PT1 abundance plots, all samples were subsampled to the same number of TCRs (28,000). Expanded TCRs were defined as absent before sensitization and observed at least eight times at the 2-week time point. The public reads were quality trimmed at Q25 with fastp and then assembled into clones with MiXCR by TCRdb, keeping productive beta chains. Merged by CDR3 protein, the rows form single entries marked with the most common genes and DNA. For this entry, the V and J calls and clone size follow TCRdb and not the study's own pipeline. A total of about 95,000 distinct CDR3 sequences appear in this sample, about an eighth of them only once. In total, the top ten clones hold approximately 3.4% of the sample.

Sequencing used whole blood, obtained in connection with sensitization to the hapten diphenylcyclopropenone (DPC). This chain joins TRBV5-6 to TRBJ2-1; the best D guess is TRBD1, with 5 bases matching. This receptor was obtained from a woman between 35 and 50 years old with alopecia areata. Some clones in this sample may be carry-over from other donors' samples. This receptor has the CDR3 CASSFYRTIQFF. The DNA is TGTGCCAGCAGCTTTTACAGGACAATTCAGTTCTTC.